This T cell receptor (beta chain) was documented in a study of blood T cell repertoires in COVID-19. The repertoire was sequenced with immunoSEQ multiplex PCR; TCRdb's copy has only in-frame clones and lacks some. The sample consists of about 200,000 clones, about three quarters of them appearing once. Germline loops: CDR1 SGDLS, CDR2 YYNGEE. The CDR3 totals 16 residues. Trimming cost V 0 bases and J 3 bases; bases outside gene matches: 5. The chain combines TRBV9 with TRBJ2-3; 9 positions match TRBD2. The receptor was derived from a woman in her 70s with acute or convalescent COVID-19. Sequencing was done on a sample of peripheral blood. CDR3 residues: CASSVGAAGGTDTQYF. In DNA form, the CDR3 reads TGTGCCAGCAGCGTAGGGGCGGCGGGAGGGACAGATACGCAGTATTTT.